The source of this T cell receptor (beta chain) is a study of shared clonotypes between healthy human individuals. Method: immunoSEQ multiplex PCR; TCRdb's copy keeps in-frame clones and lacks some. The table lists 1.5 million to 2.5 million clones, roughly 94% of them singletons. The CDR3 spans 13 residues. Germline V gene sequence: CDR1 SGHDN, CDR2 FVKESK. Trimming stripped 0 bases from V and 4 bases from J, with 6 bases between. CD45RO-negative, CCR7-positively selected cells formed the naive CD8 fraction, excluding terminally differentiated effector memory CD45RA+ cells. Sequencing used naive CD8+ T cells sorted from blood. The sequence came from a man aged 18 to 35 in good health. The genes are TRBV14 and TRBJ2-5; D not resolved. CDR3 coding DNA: TGTGCCAGCAGCCAAGATGCTCGAGAGACCCAGTACTTC. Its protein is CASSQDARETQYF.